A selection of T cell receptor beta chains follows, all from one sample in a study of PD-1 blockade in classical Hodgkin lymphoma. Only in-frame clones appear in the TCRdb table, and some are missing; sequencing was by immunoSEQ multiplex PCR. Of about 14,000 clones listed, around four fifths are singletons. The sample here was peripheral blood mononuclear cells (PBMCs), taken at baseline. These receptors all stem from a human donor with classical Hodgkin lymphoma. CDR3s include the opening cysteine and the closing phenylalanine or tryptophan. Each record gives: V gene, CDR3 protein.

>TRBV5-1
CASSLISSPGNTIYF
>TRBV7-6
CASSQDLNTEAFF
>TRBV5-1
CASSLQGPSYEQYF
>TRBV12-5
CASGPRNNEQFF
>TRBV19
CATAKGLPNTEAFF
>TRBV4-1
CASSQVVTVMNTEAFF
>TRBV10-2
CATQNYNSPLHF
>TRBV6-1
CASSETALNTEAFF
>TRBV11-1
CASSLAFRGNSPLHF
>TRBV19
CASSEPWAGELFF